The clone carrying this TCR beta chain came up many times. Its specificity is not known. The data derive from a study of breast tumors, draining lymph nodes, adjacent tissues. Findings and limits, study-wide: Luminal-like breast cancer showed significantly higher tumor–nontumor repertoire similarity than basal-like. Tumor repertoires ranked between lymph nodes and nontumor tissue in diversity, with V and J gene preferences. Most tumor T cells seemingly derive from lymph node, then expand in tumor.

Axillary draining lymph nodes of breast cancer patients supplied the node samples. This CDR3 is 14 amino acids long. CDR1 is LNHDA and CDR2 is SQIVND in the germline V gene (reference sequence). Trimming removed 10 bases from V and 1 base from J, with 11 bases in between. TCRdb recomputed calls from the multiplex PCR reads with MiXCR, one row per CDR3 protein. This table holds 150,000 to 200,000 distinct CDR3 sequences, roughly 35% found once. Sequencing was done on a sample of axillary lymph node tissue. V is TRBV19 and J is TRBJ2-6; D call uncertain. This clonotype was sampled from a female donor with breast cancer. Some clones in this sample may be carry-over from other donors' samples. The CDR3 region is CATLGRSGANVLTF. The CDR3 coding sequence is TGTGCCACCCTGGGAAGGTCTGGGGCCAACGTCCTGACTTTC.